One and the same sample provided the 10 T cell receptor beta chains below, sequenced in a study of glioma-infiltrating T cells after dendritic cell vaccination. Regarding time point: after dendritic cell vaccination, including at tumor progression/relapse. Sequenced by immunoSEQ multiplex PCR; TCRdb stores in-frame clones only, minus some. The sample comprises about 24,000 clones, about nine tenths of which are singletons, and around 3.2% rests with the top ten. Sample: blood, taken after dendritic cell vaccination. These receptors were taken from a human donor with glioblastoma.

The chain has TRBV30 and TRBJ1-3; D unclear. The ends were cut back, 3 bases at V and 4 bases at J, with 10 bases in the middle. Looked up from germline, CDR1 is GTSNPN and CDR2 is SVGIG (reference sequence). The CDR3 spans 13 residues. CDR3 sequence: CAWRRGSGNTIYF. CDR3 DNA sequence: TGTGCCTGGAGAAGAGGGTCCGGAAACACCATATATTTT.

This clone was observed a single time. The chain combines TRBV4-1 with TRBJ2-7, with TRBD2 matching over 7 bases. Unmatched junction bases numbered 14, after V lost 8 bases and J lost 1 base. This CDR3 contains 16 residues. Germline loops: CDR1 MGHRA, CDR2 YSYEKL. CDR3 residues: CASSPGGLATSYEQYF. The CDR3, as DNA: TGCGCCAGCTCTCCGGGGGGTCTAGCGACTTCCTACGAGCAGTACTTC.

Concerning this clone itself: Within the sample, other DNA sequences also encode this same CDR3. The chain links TRBV7-8 to TRBJ1-1; 9 nucleotides line up with TRBD1. The CDR3 spans 13 residues. V shed 5 bases and J 4 bases; nucleotides not matched to a gene: 2. Per the germline V gene, CDR1 is SGHVS and CDR2 is FQNEAQ. The CDR3 region is CASSLTGGTEAFF. The CDR3 DNA sequence: TGTGCCAGCAGCCTGACAGGGGGCACTGAAGCTTTCTTT.

In this sample, this clone turned up once. The CDR3 loop is CASRGGGGYNEQFF. CDR3 in DNA: TGTGCCAGCAGGGGCGGCGGGGGATACAATGAGCAGTTCTTC. This chain joins TRBV27 and TRBJ2-1; 7 nucleotides line up with TRBD2. The V gene end was trimmed by 6 bases and the J gene end by 4 bases; junction bases not matched to a gene: 6. Per germline, CDR1 MNHEY and CDR2 SMNVEV (reference sequence). The CDR3 covers 14 residues.

The chain couples TRBV10-3 to TRBJ1-4, with 9 bases matching TRBD1. Germline lookup yields CDR1 ENHRY and CDR2 SYGVKD. V lost 4 bases, J lost 10 bases, and 10 bases stayed unmatched. The CDR3 totals 15 residues. The CDR3 sequence: CAISGTGGAEGKLFF. CDR3 coding DNA: TGTGCCATCAGTGGAACAGGGGGCGCAGAGGGAAAACTGTTTTTT.

For this clone: The junction shows a germline mismatch at one end, possibly a read error. The sample carries other DNA sequences with the same CDR3. The CDR3 is CASREWDSDNSPLHF. In nucleotides, the CDR3 is TGTGCCAGTAGGGAATGGGACTCCGATAATTCCCCCCTCCACTTT. V is TRBV19 and J is TRBJ1-6, with TRBD1 as a possible D gene (5 bases). This CDR3 has 15 residues. Germline CDR1 and CDR2: LNHDA and SQIVND (reference sequence).

This sequence joins TRBV6-1 and TRBJ1-5, with D unresolved. This CDR3 region has 17 residues. Germline CDR1 is MNHNS and CDR2 is SASEGT. V was trimmed by 3 bases and J by 0 bases, leaving 15 bases between them. CDR3 DNA: TGTGCCAGCAGTGAGCACAGAATAGGTGATAGCAATCAGCCCCAGCATTTT. Translation: CASSEHRIGDSNQPQHF.

This chain uses TRBV19 with TRBJ1-1; D is possibly TRBD1 (6 bases). This CDR3 has 15 amino acids. Deletions cut 5 bases from V and 0 bases from J, with 13 bases between. Germline loops: CDR1 LNHDA, CDR2 SQIVND (reference sequence). The CDR3: CASSSGAGVNTEAFF. The CDR3 DNA reads TGTGCCAGTAGTTCAGGGGCAGGGGTGAACACTGAAGCTTTCTTT.

This sequence joins TRBV4-2 and TRBJ2-3; 9 nucleotides agree with TRBD2. Germline V gene lookup returns CDR1 LGHNA and CDR2 YNFKEQ. The V and J ends lost 0 bases and 6 bases, in that order; junction bases with no gene match: 10. This CDR3 region has 17 residues. The CDR3 loop reads CASSQDPGLASADTQYF. CDR3 DNA sequence: TGTGCCAGCAGCCAAGACCCGGGACTAGCAAGTGCGGATACGCAGTATTTT.

The DNA for the CDR3 is TGTGCCAGCAGTTACTCTCGGGATTTCACCGGGGAGCTGTTTTTT. Protein product: CASSYSRDFTGELFF. V gene TRBV6-5 combines with J gene TRBJ2-2; weak D call: TRBD2 (5 bases). Trimming removed 0 bases at V and 4 bases at J, with 9 bases between. Germline V gene lookup returns CDR1 MNHEY and CDR2 SVGAGI. This CDR3 region has 15 residues.